This T cell receptor (beta chain) was sequenced in a study of control samples from healthy donors and cancer patients. CDR1 is SGHAT and CDR2 is FQNNGV in the germline V gene. V was cut by 1 base and J by 3 bases, with 6 bases left in between. The CDR3 consists of 13 residues. The assay was immunoSEQ multiplex PCR, and TCRdb's table has in-frame clones only and misses some. The top ten hold just under 5% of the sample, which has some 160,000 clones, 75% to 90% seen once. The chain links TRBV11-2 to TRBJ2-5; D is unclear. This TCR was sampled from a man aged 25 to 40 in good health. Sequencing was carried out using blood. The CDR3: CASSLGREETQYF. The CDR3 DNA is TGTGCCAGCAGCTTAGGGCGCGAAGAGACCCAGTACTTC.